The present entry profiles one T cell receptor beta chain with its context. Its antigen is unknown. Base qualities are not at hand, and no much larger clone is one base apart. One collaborating source in Seattle enrolled patients during active infection and followed them longitudinally through the course of disease. The collaborating institutions used their own protocols to collect whole blood in K2EDTA tubes. For TCRbeta analysis, collaborator samples were shipped as frozen whole blood, as isolated PBMCs, or as DNA extracted from either sample type. TCRbeta CDR3 regions were amplified from genomic DNA by means of the immunoSEQ Assay, a bias-controlled multiplex PCR. The original pipeline was this. The number of nucleated cells in each sample was estimated from the amplification of reference gene primers within the assay. To quantify the absolute abundance of each unique TCRbeta CDR3 rearrangement, sequence reads were collapsed and filtered. For each sample, productive Simpson clonality was calculated as the square root of Simpson's diversity index over productive rearrangements. TCRdb took this table from immuneACCESS and kept in-frame rearrangements with V and J called. Such tables lack part of the clones; where checked against another copy, unresolved V genes explain under half of the gap, and the rest is unexplained. That table is the source of V, J and clone size, and D and trimming were worked out from the DNA. The sample profile shows over 100,000 clones; around nine tenths of them were found once. The leading ten clones occupy about an eighth of the sample.

This sample was included in a study of blood T cell repertoires in COVID-19 (dated by TCRdb to 2018 to 2021). Regarding the research as a whole: Collaborator samples came from the United States, Italy and Spain and covered acute and convalescent phases of COVID-19. The prospective study material was composed of cDNA or gDNA derived from T cells, B-cell-depleted T cells, or PBMCs. The dataset comprised deeply sampled blood TCRbeta repertoires from subjects exposed to, actively infected with, or recovered from COVID-19. The repertoires were made available in a free public database intended to serve as a resource for research on the immune response to SARS-CoV-2. Samples were obtained from the ongoing ImmuneRACE study (first 160 participants) and from roughly 1,300 subjects provided by 6 global collaborators. A de-identified subject ID, COVID-19 status, age in years and sex were almost always included in the sample metadata. Where available, HLA class I and class II types were obtained from metadata supplied by the sample provider rather than from assay-based typing. Overall results and qualifications from the work: Clinical and demographic metadata were provided uncurated, with the amount varying by source and participant.

The CDR3, cysteine through phenylalanine, is 13 amino acids long. Just CDR3 DNA is preserved here, 39 bases in frame from base 1. Unmatched junction bases come to 4, with V trimmed by 5 bases and J by 4 bases. CDR1 and CDR2 (MNHEY, SMNVEV) derive from the germline V gene (reference sequence). The sample taken for sequencing was peripheral blood. This receptor was obtained from a woman between 65 and 79 years old with COVID-19, enrolled during active disease. The chain uses TRBV27 and TRBJ1-2; TRBD1 matches 7 bases in the middle. Read as DNA, the sequence is TGTGCCAGCAGTCCAACAGGGGCCTATGGCTACACCTTC. Translation gives CASSPTGAYGYTF.